A single sample is the source of the 17 T cell receptor beta chains below, sequenced in a study of blood T cells in healthy people across ages. A second about 7 to 11 cycle PCR used barcoded and J-beta primers. One entry per CDR3 protein results from TCRdb running MiXCR on the 5' RACE reads. The sample consists of approximately 1,100,000 distinct CDR3 sequences, under 45% of them appearing once. Sequencing input: blood. The receptors were gathered from a woman in her fifties or sixties in good health.

This clonotype occurred a few times. The CDR3 region is CASGIRYNSPLHF. Here the CDR3 DNA reads TGTGCCAGCGGGATCCGATATAATTCACCCCTCCACTTT. This chain joins TRBV6-5 and TRBJ1-6; D not certain. The ends were cut back, 8 bases at V and 4 bases at J, with 9 bases in the middle. Germline V gives CDR1 MNHEY, CDR2 SVGAGI. The CDR3 spans 13 residues.

The chain joins TRBV5-8 to TRBJ2-5, with TRBD2 matching over 12 bases. Germline values: CDR1 SGHTS, CDR2 YDEGEE. After removal of 0 bases from V and 4 bases from J, the junction contained 1 base not matched to a gene. The CDR3 extends over 15 amino acids. The CDR3 loop reads CASSLVLAGGETQYF. As DNA, the CDR3 is TGTGCCAGCAGCTTGGTACTAGCGGGAGGAGAGACCCAGTACTTC.

The chain employs TRBV20-1 and TRBJ2-1; 7 bases fit TRBD2. Germline CDR1 and CDR2: DFQATT and SNEGSKA (reference sequence). The CDR3 is 17 amino acids. V gave up 0 bases and J gave up 1 base; unmatched junction bases: 9. CDR3 region: CSARDWRLAASYNEQFF. The CDR3, as DNA: TGCAGTGCTAGAGATTGGCGGCTAGCGGCGTCCTACAATGAGCAGTTCTTC.

This clonotype has only one observation. CDR3 region: CASSDPGRSAYEQYF. CDR3 sequence (DNA): TGTGCCAGCAGTGACCCCGGGAGGAGTGCGTACGAGCAGTACTTC. The chain uses TRBV25-1 and TRBJ2-5; 7 bases are shared with TRBD2. The end of the DNA aligns better with TRBJ2-7, so the J call may be wrong. CDR3 size: 15 residues. Germline V gives CDR1 MGHDK, CDR2 SYGVNS.

This chain connects TRBV29-1 to TRBJ1-4, with D perhaps matching TRBD1 (5 bases). Trimming left V 5 bases short and J 12 bases short, with 16 bases between. The CDR3 runs 12 residues. The germline CDR1 and CDR2 sequences are SQVTM and ANQGSEA. CDR3: CSVLWSPGELFF. Here the CDR3 DNA reads TGCAGCGTTCTATGGAGCCCGGGGGAACTGTTTTTT.

This clonotype appeared a few times. The CDR3 reads CATSRAQGLYEQYF. CDR3 nucleotide sequence: TGTGCCACCAGCAGAGCCCAGGGGTTATACGAGCAGTACTTC. The V call is TRBV15, the J call TRBJ2-7; perhaps TRBD1 as D (6 bases). Germline lookup yields CDR1 LNHNV and CDR2 YYDKDF (reference sequence). CDR3 length: 14 residues. The V gene lost 1 base and the J gene lost 4 bases, with 11 bases spanning the gap.

The chain couples TRBV20-1 to TRBJ1-5; D is perhaps TRBD1 (5 bases). The CDR3 totals 16 residues. Germline CDR1 is DFQATT and CDR2 is SNEGSKA (reference sequence). Trimming cost V 5 bases and J 5 bases, with 22 bases left between them. The CDR3 protein is CSAPPPAGTADQPQHF. In nucleotides, the CDR3 is TGCAGTGCTCCCCCCCCTGCCGGGACTGCGGATCAGCCCCAGCATTTT.

The chain joins TRBV4-1 to TRBJ1-3; possible D gene TRBD1, 5 bases. V was clipped by 4 bases and J by 2 bases, with 18 bases between them. CDR1 MGHRA and CDR2 YSYEKL come from the germline V gene. The CDR3 totals 17 residues. CDR3 sequence (DNA): TGCGCCAGCAGCCCCTTGCCCGGGGGATCAACTGGAAACACCATATATTTT. This encodes CASSPLPGGSTGNTIYF.

The chain carries TRBV7-6 and TRBJ1-4; D is uncertain. Looked up from germline, CDR1 is SGHVS and CDR2 is FNYEAQ. The V and J ends lost 5 bases and 4 bases respectively, with 8 bases between them. The length of the CDR3 is 13 residues. DNA for the CDR3: TGTGCCAGCAGCCTTAGGTTTAATGAAAAACTGTTTTTT. It yields the protein CASSLRFNEKLFF.

Concerning this clonotype itself: One junction end does not reproduce the germline sequence, and a read error may be involved. This sequence joins TRBV9 and TRBJ2-3; 7 positions agree with TRBD1. Germline values: CDR1 SGDLS, CDR2 YYNGEE. The CDR3 totals 15 residues. The CDR3 sequence is CASSGGTASTDTLYF. DNA of the CDR3: TGTGCCAGCAGCGGGGGGACAGCTAGCACAGATACGCTGTATTTT.

The chain couples TRBV13 to TRBJ2-7, with D perhaps TRBD1 (6 bases). This CDR3 spans 13 amino acids. Germline V gene data show CDR1 as PRHDT and CDR2 as FYEKMQ (reference sequence). V was shortened by 2 bases and J by 5 bases, with 10 bases between the two germline ends. The CDR3 DNA reads as TGTGCCAGCAGCTTATGGGACACCCACGAGCAGTACTTC. This sequence encodes CASSLWDTHEQYF.

This clonotype has just a few counts. This chain links TRBV7-9 with TRBJ2-1, with D unclear. The CDR3 consists of 13 residues. CDR1 SEHNR and CDR2 FQNEAQ come from the germline V gene (reference sequence). Trimming stripped 1 base from V and 12 bases from J, with 13 bases between. CDR3: CASSLGGLGRQFF. The CDR3 nucleotides read TGTGCCAGCAGCTTAGGGGGTTTGGGTAGGCAGTTCTTC.

This clonotype was counted a few times. The J gene is TRBJ2-7, the V gene TRBV27; 9 bases are shared with TRBD2. CDR3 length equals 15 residues. Germline trimming cut 4 bases from V and 3 bases from J; bases unmatched to any gene: 7. Germline-derived CDR1 and CDR2 are MNHEY and SMNVEV (reference sequence). CDR3 in amino acids: CASSYRLAEFYEQYF. In DNA form, the CDR3 reads TGTGCCAGCAGTTACCGACTAGCGGAGTTCTACGAGCAGTACTTC.

The rearrangement joins TRBV7-2 to TRBJ2-1, with 7 bases fitting TRBD1. This CDR3 contains 17 residues. V was pared by 4 bases and J by 5 bases, with 14 bases of the junction left unmatched. Germline loops: CDR1 SGHTA, CDR2 FQGNSA. The CDR3 bases are TGTGCCAGCAGCTCAGGGGGTACTGGGACCGAGAACAATGAGCAGTTCTTC. Translating it yields CASSSGGTGTENNEQFF.

V is TRBV27 and J is TRBJ2-7; 8 nucleotides agree with TRBD1. V was clipped by 0 bases and J by 2 bases; unmatched bases: 6. The length of the CDR3 is 16 residues. The V gene's germline CDR1 is MNHEY and CDR2 SMNVEV (reference sequence). Here the CDR3 DNA reads TGTGCCAGCAGTTTATCTTCGGGACAGGTCACCTACGAGCAGTACTTC. Amino acid sequence: CASSLSSGQVTYEQYF.

This chain uses TRBV5-5 with TRBJ2-5; D remains unclear. Looked up from germline, CDR1 is SGHKS and CDR2 is YYEKEE (reference sequence). The V and J ends lost 5 bases and 4 bases respectively, with 27 bases between them. The CDR3 spans 18 residues. The CDR3 spells CASRSSMAIAGVGETQYF. In nucleotides, the CDR3 is TGTGCCAGCAGGTCCTCCATGGCCATCGCTGGAGTTGGAGAGACCCAGTACTTC.

This clonotype has a single count. The rearrangement links TRBV5-1 to TRBJ1-1; TRBD1 matches at 7 bases. CDR3 length: 16 residues. From germline, CDR1 is SGHRS and CDR2 YFSETQ. V shed 0 bases and J 2 bases; nucleotides not matched to a gene: 7. DNA of the CDR3: TGCGCCAGCAGCTTGGATGTTGGAGGGGGCAACACTGAAGCTTTCTTT. This sequence encodes CASSLDVGGGNTEAFF.